Listed below are T cell receptor beta chains from one sample, sequenced in a study of OX40 agonist ivuxolimab in advanced cancers. Some clones are missing from TCRdb's copy, which holds only in-frame ones; the method was immunoSEQ multiplex PCR. This sample yields 76,000 or so clones, of which roughly 85% are seen a single time; roughly 0.66% belongs to the top ten. The starting material was CD4+ or CD8+ T cells sorted from blood, obtained in a trial of the OX40 agonist ivuxolimab. All receptors come from an adult with an advanced solid tumor such as melanoma, head and neck, liver or kidney cancer. Both conserved end residues are part of each CDR3. The D gene is left open where the match is weak. Rows give clone size only sometimes, using once, few, many, or a class for an expanded clone.

J gene: TRBJ1-5
V gene: TRBV6-1
D gene: -
clone size: once
CDR3 DNA: TGTGCCAGCAGTGAAACGGAAGTCCAGCCCCAGCATTTT
CDR3 protein: CASSETEVQPQHF

J gene: TRBJ2-7
V gene: TRBV7-3
D gene: TRBD2
clone size: few
CDR3 DNA: TGTGCCAGCAGCCGGAGCGGGGGCAGGGGCCTCGACGAGCAGTACTTC
CDR3 protein: CASSRSGGRGLDEQYF

J gene: TRBJ2-7
V gene: TRBV2
D gene: TRBD1
clone size: once
CDR3 DNA: TGTGCCAGCCGTATAGGGGGCGACGAGCAGTACTTC
CDR3 protein: CASRIGGDEQYF

J gene: TRBJ2-7
V gene: TRBV6-5
D gene: -
clone size: -
CDR3 DNA: TGTGCCAGCAGGTACGAAACCGGGGGGCCCGGCGAGCAGTACTTC
CDR3 protein: CASRYETGGPGEQYF

J gene: TRBJ1-5
V gene: TRBV27
D gene: -
clone size: once
CDR3 DNA: TGTGCCAGCACCGCCTTCGGGATGATTGGCAATCAGCCCCAGCATTTT
CDR3 protein: CASTAFGMIGNQPQHF

J gene: TRBJ2-3
V gene: TRBV30
D gene: -
clone size: -
CDR3 DNA: TGTGCCTGGAGTTTCGGGGAGCCCACAGATACGCAGTATTTT
CDR3 protein: CAWSFGEPTDTQYF

J gene: TRBJ1-3
V gene: TRBV27
D gene: -
clone size: -
CDR3 DNA: TGTGCCAGCAGTTTATCCGGCCCCGGGGGTGGAAACACCATATATTTT
CDR3 protein: CASSLSGPGGGNTIYF

J gene: TRBJ1-2
V gene: TRBV30
D gene: TRBD1
clone size: -
CDR3 DNA: TGTGCCTGGAGTCCCCCTAGGGGTTCGGGACAGATTAACTATGGCTACACCTTC
CDR3 protein: CAWSPPRGSGQINYGYTF

J gene: TRBJ1-1
V gene: TRBV6-6
D gene: -
clone size: few
CDR3 DNA: TGTGCCAGCAGTGCCGGCTTTGACCGGGCTTTCTTT
CDR3 protein: CASSAGFDRAFF

J gene: TRBJ2-1
V gene: TRBV9
D gene: TRBD2
clone size: once
CDR3 DNA: TGTGCCAGCAGCGCCCGGGGGGACGCCTCCTACAATGAGCAGTTCTTC
CDR3 protein: CASSARGDASYNEQFF

J gene: TRBJ2-1
V gene: TRBV7-2
D gene: TRBD2
clone size: few
CDR3 DNA: TGTGCCAGCAGCTCCCCAAGCGGGGGGTACAATGAGCAGTTCTTC
CDR3 protein: CASSSPSGGYNEQFF

J gene: TRBJ2-5
V gene: TRBV5-1
D gene: -
clone size: -
CDR3 DNA: TGCGCCAGCAGCCCTCAGACAGTGCAAGAGACCCAGTACTTC
CDR3 protein: CASSPQTVQETQYF

J gene: TRBJ2-3
V gene: TRBV19
D gene: -
clone size: -
CDR3 DNA: TGTGCCAGTAGTGCGCAGGGAACAGATACGCAGTATTTT
CDR3 protein: CASSAQGTDTQYF

J gene: TRBJ2-3
V gene: TRBV7-2
D gene: -
clone size: once
CDR3 DNA: TGTGCCAGCAGCTTAGACAGGGAAGATACGCAGTATTTT
CDR3 protein: CASSLDREDTQYF

J gene: TRBJ2-7
V gene: TRBV6-6
D gene: -
clone size: -
CDR3 DNA: TGTGCCAGCAGTTACTCCCCAGGGGAAAGCGACGAGCAGTACTTC
CDR3 protein: CASSYSPGESDEQYF

J gene: TRBJ1-1
V gene: TRBV10-3
D gene: -
clone size: once
CDR3 DNA: TGTGCCATCAGTGAAGCAGGGGAGGATGAAGCTTTCTTT
CDR3 protein: CAISEAGEDEAFF

J gene: TRBJ2-3
V gene: TRBV7-9
D gene: TRBD2
clone size: once
CDR3 DNA: TGTGCCACCCCCGGTCTCGCGGGGGGCGTCGATACGCAGTATTTT
CDR3 protein: CATPGLAGGVDTQYF

J gene: TRBJ2-7
V gene: TRBV6-5
D gene: TRBD2
clone size: -
CDR3 DNA: TGTGCCAGCAGTTACTCGGGACTAGATTCCTACGAGCAGTACTTC
CDR3 protein: CASSYSGLDSYEQYF

J gene: TRBJ2-1
V gene: TRBV2
D gene: -
clone size: -
CDR3 DNA: TGTGCCAGCCGGCCTGATTACAATGAGCAGTTCTTC
CDR3 protein: CASRPDYNEQFF

J gene: TRBJ2-5
V gene: TRBV7-2
D gene: -
clone size: -
CDR3 DNA: TGTGCCAGCAGCGCAGGGGACACCTATAGAGAGACCCAGTACTTC
CDR3 protein: CASSAGDTYRETQYF

J gene: TRBJ2-3
V gene: TRBV4-3
D gene: -
clone size: once
CDR3 DNA: TGCGCCAGCAGCCAAGATGGGCGGGGAGGCACAGATACGCAGTATTTT
CDR3 protein: CASSQDGRGGTDTQYF

J gene: TRBJ1-2
V gene: TRBV4-1
D gene: -
clone size: -
CDR3 DNA: TGCGCCAGCAGCCCCAGATCGGCGTTCTCGGGCTATGGCTACACCTTC
CDR3 protein: CASSPRSAFSGYGYTF

J gene: TRBJ2-2
V gene: TRBV19
D gene: -
clone size: -
CDR3 DNA: TGTGCCAGTACCTTCGGGGATTTTAGGAACACCGGGGAGCTGTTTTTT
CDR3 protein: CASTFGDFRNTGELFF

J gene: TRBJ1-1
V gene: TRBV6-6
D gene: TRBD1
clone size: -
CDR3 DNA: TGTGCCAGCAGTTCGGGACAGCGATCCACTGAAGCTTTCTTT
CDR3 protein: CASSSGQRSTEAFF

J gene: TRBJ2-1
V gene: TRBV5-1
D gene: -
clone size: -
CDR3 DNA: TGCGCCAGCAGCTTAGGGACCCGGGGGAATGAGCAGTTCTTC
CDR3 protein: CASSLGTRGNEQFF

J gene: TRBJ2-7
V gene: TRBV12-5
D gene: TRBD2
clone size: -
CDR3 DNA: TGTGCTAGTGGTTTGGGACTAGCGGGGCTTCCCGAGCAGTACTTC
CDR3 protein: CASGLGLAGLPEQYF

J gene: TRBJ1-4
V gene: TRBV6-1
D gene: -
clone size: -
CDR3 DNA: TGTGCCAGCAGTGTGTTAAGGGCTAATGAAAAACTGTTTTTT
CDR3 protein: CASSVLRANEKLFF

J gene: TRBJ1-4
V gene: TRBV2
D gene: -
clone size: -
CDR3 DNA: TGTGCCAGCAGTGTCGGGCAGGGACGTGAAAAACTGTTTTTT
CDR3 protein: CASSVGQGREKLFF

J gene: TRBJ2-7
V gene: TRBV7-2
D gene: -
clone size: -
CDR3 DNA: TGTGCCAGCAGCTTCCAGGGGACGCCTGGGGAGCAGTACTTC
CDR3 protein: CASSFQGTPGEQYF

J gene: TRBJ1-1
V gene: TRBV7-2
D gene: TRBD1
clone size: -
CDR3 DNA: TGTGCCAGCAGCATGGGACAGGTTCACACTGAAGCTTTCTTT
CDR3 protein: CASSMGQVHTEAFF

J gene: TRBJ1-4
V gene: TRBV7-9
D gene: -
clone size: -
CDR3 DNA: TGTGCCAGCAGCCTAGACGTAACTAATGAAAAACTGTTTTTT
CDR3 protein: CASSLDVTNEKLFF

J gene: TRBJ1-1
V gene: TRBV18
D gene: -
clone size: -
CDR3 DNA: TGTGCCAGCTCACCAGGGGGCGCGAACACTGAAGCTTTCTTT
CDR3 protein: CASSPGGANTEAFF

J gene: TRBJ1-2
V gene: TRBV11-2
D gene: TRBD1
clone size: -
CDR3 DNA: TGTGCCAGCAGCCCTGAGGGGGCAAGGGGCTACACCTTC
CDR3 protein: CASSPEGARGYTF

J gene: TRBJ1-2
V gene: TRBV18
D gene: -
clone size: -
CDR3 DNA: TGTGCCAGCTCATCCGGGACGGCTACCTCCAATGGCTACACCTTC
CDR3 protein: CASSSGTATSNGYTF

J gene: TRBJ2-5
V gene: TRBV18
D gene: -
clone size: -
CDR3 DNA: TGTGCCAGCTCACCGAACCGAGAGACCCAGTACTTC
CDR3 protein: CASSPNRETQYF

J gene: TRBJ2-7
V gene: TRBV2
D gene: TRBD1
clone size: -
CDR3 DNA: TGTGCCAGCCTCCGGGACAGGGGGACCTACGAGCAGTACTTC
CDR3 protein: CASLRDRGTYEQYF

J gene: TRBJ1-3
V gene: TRBV10-3
D gene: -
clone size: -
CDR3 DNA: TGTGCCTCGACGGGAGGCATTAGTTCTGGAAACACCATATATTTT
CDR3 protein: CASTGGISSGNTIYF

J gene: TRBJ1-2
V gene: TRBV14
D gene: -
clone size: -
CDR3 DNA: TGTGCCAGCAGCCAAGTGGGCAGGGAGTATGGCTACACCTTC
CDR3 protein: CASSQVGREYGYTF

J gene: TRBJ1-4
V gene: TRBV7-2
D gene: TRBD1
clone size: -
CDR3 DNA: TGTGCCAGCAGCTTACCGGGGACAGGTGAAAAACTGTTTTTT
CDR3 protein: CASSLPGTGEKLFF

J gene: TRBJ2-7
V gene: TRBV18
D gene: -
clone size: -
CDR3 DNA: TGTGCCAGCTCACCCCCACAGGGCGAGCAGTACTTC
CDR3 protein: CASSPPQGEQYF

J gene: TRBJ1-1
V gene: TRBV4-1
D gene: -
clone size: -
CDR3 DNA: TGCGCCAGCAGCCCCCCCGGGACAAGGAACACTGAAGCTTTCTTT
CDR3 protein: CASSPPGTRNTEAFF

J gene: TRBJ1-1
V gene: TRBV2
D gene: -
clone size: once
CDR3 DNA: TGTGCCAGCAGTGCTAGGACACGGAACACTGAAGCTTTCTTT
CDR3 protein: CASSARTRNTEAFF